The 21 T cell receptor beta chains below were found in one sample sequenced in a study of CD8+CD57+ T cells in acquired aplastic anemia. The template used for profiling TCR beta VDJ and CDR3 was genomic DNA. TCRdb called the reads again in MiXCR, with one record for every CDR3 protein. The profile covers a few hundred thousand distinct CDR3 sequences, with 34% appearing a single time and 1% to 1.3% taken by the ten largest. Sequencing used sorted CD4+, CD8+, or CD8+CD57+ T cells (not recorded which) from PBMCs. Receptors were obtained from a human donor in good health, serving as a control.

Here the CDR3 reads CASSTQGSYQETQYF. CDR3 bases: TGTGCCAGCAGTACACAGGGGTCTTACCAAGAGACCCAGTACTTC. This chain joins TRBV6-1 and TRBJ2-5, with TRBD1 matching over 7 bases. The germline gives CDR1 MNHNS, CDR2 SASEGT. V was clipped by 5 bases and J by 0 bases; unmatched bases: 6. There are 15 residues in the CDR3.

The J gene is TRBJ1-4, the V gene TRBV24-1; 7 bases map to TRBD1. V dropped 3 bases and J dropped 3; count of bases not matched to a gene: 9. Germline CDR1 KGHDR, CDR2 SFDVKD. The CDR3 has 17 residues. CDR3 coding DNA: TGTGCCACCAGTGATGAGGGAAGGGGGCGACCTAATGAAAAACTGTTTTTT. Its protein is CATSDEGRGRPNEKLFF.

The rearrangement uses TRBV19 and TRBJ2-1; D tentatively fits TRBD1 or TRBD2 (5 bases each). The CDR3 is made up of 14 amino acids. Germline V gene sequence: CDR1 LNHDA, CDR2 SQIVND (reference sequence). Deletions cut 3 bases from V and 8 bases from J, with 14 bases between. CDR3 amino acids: CASSIRDGSDEQFF. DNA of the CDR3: TGTGCCAGTAGTATCCGGGACGGTTCGGATGAGCAGTTCTTC.

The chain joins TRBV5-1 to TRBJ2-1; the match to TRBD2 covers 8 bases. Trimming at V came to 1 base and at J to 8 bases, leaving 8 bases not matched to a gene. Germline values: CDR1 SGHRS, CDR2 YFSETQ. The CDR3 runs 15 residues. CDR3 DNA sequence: TGCGCCAGCAGCTTGCTGGGACTAGGTCATGATGAGCAGTTCTTC. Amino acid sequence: CASSLLGLGHDEQFF. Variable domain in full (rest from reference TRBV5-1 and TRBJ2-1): KAGVTQTPRYLIKTRGQQVTLSCSPISGHRSVSWYQQTPGQGLQFLFEYFSETQRNKGNFPGRFSGRQFSNSRSEMNVSTLELGDSALYLCASSLLGLGHDEQFFGPGTRLTVL.

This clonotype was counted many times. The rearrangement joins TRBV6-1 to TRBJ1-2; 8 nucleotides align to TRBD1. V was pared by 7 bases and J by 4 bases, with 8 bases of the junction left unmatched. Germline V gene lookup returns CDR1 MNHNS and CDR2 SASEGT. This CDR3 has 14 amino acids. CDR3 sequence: CASTRTGRGYGYTF. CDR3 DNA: TGTGCCAGCACCCGGACAGGGCGCGGCTATGGCTACACCTTC.

CDR3 residues: CASSMWDSSYGYTF. CDR3 DNA: TGTGCCAGTAGTATGTGGGACAGTAGCTATGGCTACACCTTC. V gene TRBV19 combines with J gene TRBJ1-2; 7 bases are a match to TRBD1. V dropped 3 bases and J dropped 4; count of bases not matched to a gene: 5. The CDR3 length is 14 residues. CDR1 and CDR2 from the germline V gene are LNHDA and SQIVND (reference sequence).

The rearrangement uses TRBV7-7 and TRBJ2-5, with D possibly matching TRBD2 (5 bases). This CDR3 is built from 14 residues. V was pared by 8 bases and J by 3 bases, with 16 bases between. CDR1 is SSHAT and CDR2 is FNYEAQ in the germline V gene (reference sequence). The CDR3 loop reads CASSPFFGEETQYF. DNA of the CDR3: TGTGCCAGCTCACCTTTTTTCGGGGAAGAGACCCAGTACTTC.

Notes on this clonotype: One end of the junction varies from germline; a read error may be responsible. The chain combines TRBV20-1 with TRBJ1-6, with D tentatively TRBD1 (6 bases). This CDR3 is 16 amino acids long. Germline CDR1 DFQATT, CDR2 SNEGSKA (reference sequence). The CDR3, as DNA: TGCAGTGCTAGGGATACAGGGAACTCCTATAACTCACCCCTCCACTTT. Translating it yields CSARDTGNSYNSPLHF.

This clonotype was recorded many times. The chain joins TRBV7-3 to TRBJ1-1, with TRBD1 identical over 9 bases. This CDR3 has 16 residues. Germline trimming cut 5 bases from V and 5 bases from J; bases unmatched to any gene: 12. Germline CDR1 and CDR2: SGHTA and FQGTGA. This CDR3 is CASSPYSGTGSTEAFF. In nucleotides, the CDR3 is TGTGCCAGCAGCCCATATTCCGGGACAGGGTCAACTGAAGCTTTCTTT.

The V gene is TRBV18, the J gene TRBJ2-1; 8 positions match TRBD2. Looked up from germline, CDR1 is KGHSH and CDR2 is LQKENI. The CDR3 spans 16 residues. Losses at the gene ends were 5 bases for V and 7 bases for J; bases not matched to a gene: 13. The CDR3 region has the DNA TGTGCCAGCTCAAACAGGGTAGCGGGATCGGTGAATGAGCAGTTCTTC. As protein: CASSNRVAGSVNEQFF.

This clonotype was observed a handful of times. CDR3 nucleotides: TGTGCCAGCAGAATGACAGGGGGCGGGTATGGCTACACCTTC. It codes for CASRMTGGGYGYTF. J is TRBJ1-2 and V is TRBV2; 10 bases are a match to TRBD1. Looked up from germline, CDR1 is SNHLY and CDR2 is FYNNEI. Trimming took 6 bases from V and 5 from J; bases not matched to a gene: 6. The CDR3 consists of 14 residues. The full variable domain, with the rest looked up from reference TRBV2 and TRBJ1-2, is EPEVTQTPSHQVTQMGQEVILRCVPISNHLYFYWYRQILGQKVEFLVSFYNNEISEKSEIFDDQFSVERPDGSNFTLKIRSTKLEDSAMYFCASRMTGGGYGYTFGSGTRLTVV.

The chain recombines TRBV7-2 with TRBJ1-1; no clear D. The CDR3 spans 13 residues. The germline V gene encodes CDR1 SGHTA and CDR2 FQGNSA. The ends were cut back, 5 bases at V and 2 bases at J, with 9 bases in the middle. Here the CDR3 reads CASSQDSNTEAFF. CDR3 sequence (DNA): TGTGCCAGCAGCCAGGATTCAAACACTGAAGCTTTCTTT.

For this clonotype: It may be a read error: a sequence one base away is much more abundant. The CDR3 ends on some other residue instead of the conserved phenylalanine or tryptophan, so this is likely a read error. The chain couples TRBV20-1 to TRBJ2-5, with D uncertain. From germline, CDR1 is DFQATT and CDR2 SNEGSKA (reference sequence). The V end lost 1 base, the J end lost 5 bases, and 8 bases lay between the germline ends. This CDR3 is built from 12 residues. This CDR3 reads CSARGLGETQYL. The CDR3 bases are TGCAGTGCTAGAGGGCTGGGGGAGACCCAGTACCTC.

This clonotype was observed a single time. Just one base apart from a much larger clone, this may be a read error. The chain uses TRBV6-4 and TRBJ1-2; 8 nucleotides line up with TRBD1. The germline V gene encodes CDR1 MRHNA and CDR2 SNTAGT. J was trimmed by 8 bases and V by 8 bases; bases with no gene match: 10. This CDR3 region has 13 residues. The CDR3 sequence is CASGATGGIGYTF. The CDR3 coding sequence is TGTGCCAGCGGTGCCACAGGGGGAATCGGCTACACCTTC.

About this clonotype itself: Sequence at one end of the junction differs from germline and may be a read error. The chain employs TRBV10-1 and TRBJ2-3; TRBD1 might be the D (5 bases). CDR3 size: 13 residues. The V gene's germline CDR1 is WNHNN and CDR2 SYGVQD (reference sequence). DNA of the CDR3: TGCCCCAGCAGTGAACGGACATCCGATACGCAGTATTTT. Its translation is CPSSERTSDTQYF.

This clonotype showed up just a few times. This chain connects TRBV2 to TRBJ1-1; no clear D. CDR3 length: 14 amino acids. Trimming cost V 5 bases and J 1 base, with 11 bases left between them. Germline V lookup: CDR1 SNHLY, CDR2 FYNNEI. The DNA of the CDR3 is TGTGCCAGCAGTTTATTGGCCGGGAACACTGAAGCTTTCTTT. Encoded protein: CASSLLAGNTEAFF.

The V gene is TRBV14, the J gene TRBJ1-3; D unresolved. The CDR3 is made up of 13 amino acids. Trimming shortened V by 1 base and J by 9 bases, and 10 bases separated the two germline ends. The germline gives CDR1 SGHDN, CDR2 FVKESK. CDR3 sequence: CASSQVMEGTIYF. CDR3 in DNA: TGTGCCAGCAGCCAAGTCATGGAGGGCACCATATATTTT.

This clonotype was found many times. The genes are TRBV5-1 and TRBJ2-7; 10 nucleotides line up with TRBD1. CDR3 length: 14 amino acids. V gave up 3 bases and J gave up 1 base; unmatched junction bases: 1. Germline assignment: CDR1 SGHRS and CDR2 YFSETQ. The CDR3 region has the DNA TGCGCCAGCAGCTCGGGACAGGGGTCCTACGAGCAGTACTTC. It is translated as CASSSGQGSYEQYF.

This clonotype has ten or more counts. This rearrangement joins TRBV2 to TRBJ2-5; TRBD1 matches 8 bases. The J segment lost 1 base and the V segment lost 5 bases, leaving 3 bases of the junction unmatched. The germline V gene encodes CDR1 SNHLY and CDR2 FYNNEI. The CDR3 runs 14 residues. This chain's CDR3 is CASSRDRSQETQYF. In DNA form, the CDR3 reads TGTGCCAGCAGTCGGGACAGGAGCCAAGAGACCCAGTACTTC.

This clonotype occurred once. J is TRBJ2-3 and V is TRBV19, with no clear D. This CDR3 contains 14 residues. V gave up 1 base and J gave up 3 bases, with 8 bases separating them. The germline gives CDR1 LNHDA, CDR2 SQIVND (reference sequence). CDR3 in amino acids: CASSIGGSTDTQYF. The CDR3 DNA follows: TGTGCCAGTAGTATAGGTGGATCTACAGATACGCAGTATTTT.

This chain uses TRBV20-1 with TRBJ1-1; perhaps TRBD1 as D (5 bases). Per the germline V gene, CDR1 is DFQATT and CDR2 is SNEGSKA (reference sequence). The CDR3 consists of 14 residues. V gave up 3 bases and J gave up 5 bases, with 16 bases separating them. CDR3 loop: CSARDLEGRTEAFF. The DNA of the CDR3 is TGCAGTGCTAGGGACCTGGAGGGGCGAACTGAAGCTTTCTTT.